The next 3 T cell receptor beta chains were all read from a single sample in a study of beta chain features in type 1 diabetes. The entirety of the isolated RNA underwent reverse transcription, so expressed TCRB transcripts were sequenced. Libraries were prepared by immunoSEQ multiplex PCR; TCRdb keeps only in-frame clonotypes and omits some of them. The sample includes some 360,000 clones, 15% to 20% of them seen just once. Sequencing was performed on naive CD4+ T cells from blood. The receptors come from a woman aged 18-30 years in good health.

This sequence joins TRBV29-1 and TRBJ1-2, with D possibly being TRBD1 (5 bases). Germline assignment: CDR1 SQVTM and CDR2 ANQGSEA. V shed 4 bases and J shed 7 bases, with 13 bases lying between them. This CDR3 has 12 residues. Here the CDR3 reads CSVGRAGRGYTF. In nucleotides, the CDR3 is TGCAGCGTTGGAAGGGCAGGGCGTGGCTACACCTTC.

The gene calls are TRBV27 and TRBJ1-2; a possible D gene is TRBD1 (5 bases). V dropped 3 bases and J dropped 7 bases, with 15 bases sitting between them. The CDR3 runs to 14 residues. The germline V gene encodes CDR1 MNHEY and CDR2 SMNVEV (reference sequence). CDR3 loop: CASSLTATLVGYTF. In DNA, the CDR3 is TGTGCCAGCAGTTTGACAGCTACGCTGGTTGGCTACACCTTC.

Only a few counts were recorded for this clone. The CDR3 DNA reads TGTGCCAGCACCAGAACCCGGACAGGGAGTGAAAAACTGTTTTTT. Amino acids: CASTRTRTGSEKLFF. This sequence joins TRBV6-6 and TRBJ1-4, with 8 bases aligning to TRBD1. The V and J ends lost 7 bases and 7 bases, in that order; junction bases with no gene match: 11. Germline V CDR1 and CDR2: MNHNY, SVGAGI (reference sequence). This CDR3 contains 15 residues.